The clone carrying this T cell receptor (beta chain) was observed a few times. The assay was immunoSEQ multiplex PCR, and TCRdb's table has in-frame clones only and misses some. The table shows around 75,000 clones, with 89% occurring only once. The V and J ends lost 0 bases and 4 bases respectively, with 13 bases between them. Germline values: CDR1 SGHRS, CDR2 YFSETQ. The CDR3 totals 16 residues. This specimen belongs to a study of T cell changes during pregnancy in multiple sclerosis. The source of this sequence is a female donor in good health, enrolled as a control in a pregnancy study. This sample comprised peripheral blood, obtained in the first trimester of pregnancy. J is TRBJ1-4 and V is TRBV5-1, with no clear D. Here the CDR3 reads CASSLESRGINEKLFF. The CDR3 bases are TGCGCCAGCAGCTTGGAATCGCGGGGAATTAATGAAAAACTGTTTTTT.